Following are 18 T cell receptor beta chains from one sample sequenced in a study of blood T cell repertoires in COVID-19. Clones were read by immunoSEQ multiplex PCR, and TCRdb kept only the in-frame ones, dropping some. The sample has approximately 140,000 clones, roughly 90% seen once. The specimen sequenced was peripheral blood. The source of these receptors is a man in his 70s with active COVID-19.

The chain uses TRBV11-2 and TRBJ2-5, with D maybe TRBD1 (5 bases). V gave up 5 bases and J gave up 1 base, with 20 bases separating them. The CDR3 covers 17 residues. Germline V gives CDR1 SGHAT, CDR2 FQNNGV. CDR3 nucleotides: TGTGCCAGCAGCCCTAGGGCAGGCTTTGGGGCCCAAGAGACCCAGTACTTC. Residues: CASSPRAGFGAQETQYF.

The rearrangement joins TRBV25-1 to TRBJ1-1, with TRBD1 as a possible D gene (6 bases). V was trimmed by 3 bases and J by 0 bases, leaving 11 bases between them. The CDR3 covers 15 residues. Germline V lookup: CDR1 MGHDK, CDR2 SYGVNS. CDR3 sequence (DNA): TGTGCCAGCAGTGATACCGGGACACTGAACACTGAAGCTTTCTTT. Translation gives CASSDTGTLNTEAFF.

CDR3 sequence reads: CASSSRTGRDSPLHF. The CDR3 region has the DNA TGTGCCAGCAGCTCACGGACAGGGAGGGATTCACCCCTCCACTTT. The chain joins TRBV7-9 to TRBJ1-6, with 8 nucleotides matching TRBD1. The CDR3 sequence is 15 residues long. Losses at the gene ends were 4 bases for V and 8 bases for J; bases not matched to a gene: 7. CDR1 is SEHNR and CDR2 is FQNEAQ in the germline V gene (reference sequence).

This chain joins TRBV6-1 and TRBJ2-6, with 7 nucleotides matching TRBD1. J was trimmed by 2 bases and V by 0 bases; bases with no gene match: 1. The germline gives CDR1 MNHNS, CDR2 SASEGT. The CDR3 spans 16 residues. The CDR3 DNA sequence: TGTGCCAGCAGTGAAGCGAGGGGGCCTGGGGCCAACGTCCTGACTTTC. Its translation: CASSEARGPGANVLTF.

V usage is TRBV5-5 and J usage is TRBJ2-7; D ambiguous. The CDR3 has 14 amino acids. Trimming left V 0 bases short and J 6 bases short, with 13 bases between. Germline assignment: CDR1 SGHKS and CDR2 YYEKEE (reference sequence). The CDR3 DNA follows: TGTGCCAGCAGCTTGGGAACGGTCCCTCTCGAGCAGTACTTC. Protein product: CASSLGTVPLEQYF.

The gene calls are TRBV6-1 and TRBJ1-1; D remains unclear. Germline values: CDR1 MNHNS, CDR2 SASEGT. The CDR3 runs to 14 residues. The V end was cut by 2 bases, the J end by 3 bases, with 10 bases between. The CDR3 reads CASSETGYYTEAFF. The CDR3 DNA sequence: TGTGCCAGCAGTGAAACGGGGTATTACACTGAAGCTTTCTTT.

This clone was detected a few times. The rearrangement links TRBV9 to TRBJ2-5, with 8 bases that match TRBD2. Germline V gene sequence: CDR1 SGDLS, CDR2 YYNGEE. The CDR3 loop spans 15 amino acids. The ends lost 2 bases at V and 5 bases at J; junction bases unmatched: 8. The CDR3 DNA sequence: TGTGCCAGCAGCGTGTACACTCGCGGGGGGGAGACCCAGTACTTC. Its translation: CASSVYTRGGETQYF.

V and J are TRBV7-8 and TRBJ1-1, with no clear D. The CDR3 is 13 amino acids. Trimming took 5 bases from V and 1 from J, leaving 8 bases between them. Germline V gene lookup returns CDR1 SGHVS and CDR2 FQNEAQ. The CDR3 DNA reads as TGTGCCAGCAGCCCTCCGTCGAACACTGAAGCTTTCTTT. This encodes CASSPPSNTEAFF.

This clone appeared a few times. V usage is TRBV7-8 and J usage is TRBJ1-5; possibly TRBD1 for D (6 bases). CDR3 length: 16 amino acids. CDR1 and CDR2 from the germline V gene are SGHVS and FQNEAQ. The V end was cut by 4 bases, the J end by 8 bases, with 21 bases between. As DNA, the CDR3 is TGTGCCAGCAGCTCTACGACCCGGGGGGGCCGGGAGCCCCAGCATTTT. It codes for CASSSTTRGGREPQHF.

V is TRBV28 and J is TRBJ1-2, with 12 bases that match TRBD1. From germline, CDR1 is MDHEN and CDR2 SYDVKM. The CDR3 has 15 residues. V was pared by 6 bases and J by 4 bases, with 6 bases of the junction left unmatched. The CDR3 bases are TGTGCCAGCAGAACCGGGACAGGGGGCGGCTATGGCTACACCTTC. Translated, it gives CASRTGTGGGYGYTF.

This chain uses TRBV7-9 with TRBJ2-3; the D gene is possibly TRBD2 (5 bases). Germline assignment: CDR1 SEHNR and CDR2 FQNEAQ (reference sequence). This CDR3 spans 14 amino acids. The V end was cut by 5 bases, the J end by 6 bases, with 15 bases between. CDR3 sequence (DNA): TGTGCCAGCAGCCACACTAGTCGTGGGGATACGCAGTATTTT. It yields the protein CASSHTSRGDTQYF.

V gene TRBV19 combines with J gene TRBJ2-2; D is possibly TRBD1 (5 bases). This CDR3 comprises 15 residues. V lost 3 bases and J lost 4, with 12 bases in between. Germline V gives CDR1 LNHDA, CDR2 SQIVND (reference sequence). CDR3 residues: CASSIRQGPTGELFF. CDR3 DNA: TGTGCCAGTAGTATCCGGCAGGGTCCCACCGGGGAGCTGTTTTTT.

The chain is built from TRBV11-2 and TRBJ2-7; unclear D gene. Germline CDR1 is SGHAT and CDR2 is FQNNGV. V was shortened by 3 bases and J by 1 base, with 7 bases between the two germline ends. This CDR3 contains 13 residues. CDR3: CASSLVGSYEQYF. CDR3 nucleotide sequence: TGTGCCAGCAGCTTGGTCGGTTCCTACGAGCAGTACTTC.

The rearrangement joins TRBV19 to TRBJ1-1; a weak D match, TRBD1 (5 bases). V was clipped by 2 bases and J by 0 bases, with 10 bases between them. CDR3 size: 15 residues. Per the germline V gene, CDR1 is LNHDA and CDR2 is SQIVND (reference sequence). The CDR3 region is CASSILTDMNTEAFF. The CDR3 DNA is TGTGCCAGTAGTATACTGACGGACATGAACACTGAAGCTTTCTTT.

The chain uses TRBV4-3 and TRBJ2-2, with TRBD1 identical over 9 bases. Germline V CDR1 and CDR2: LGHNA, YSLEER. V lost 4 bases to trimming and J lost 0 bases; unmatched junction nucleotides: 3. This CDR3 comprises 16 residues. In DNA form, the CDR3 reads TGCGCCAGCAGCCTCACAGGGGGCTCGAACACCGGGGAGCTGTTTTTT. It encodes CASSLTGGSNTGELFF.

The chain joins TRBV7-2 to TRBJ1-4; possibly TRBD1 for D (6 bases). This CDR3 is 14 amino acids long. V was cut by 4 bases and J by 6 bases, with 12 bases left in between. CDR1 is SGHTA, CDR2 FQGNSA, per germline. CDR3 amino acids: CASSWGGPDEKLFF. CDR3 nucleotides: TGTGCCAGCAGCTGGGGGGGGCCGGATGAAAAACTGTTTTTT.

This clone was observed a single time. This chain joins TRBV12-3 or TRBV12-4 and TRBJ1-4; D not resolved. The CDR3 loop spans 13 amino acids. Trimming removed 2 bases from V and 8 bases from J, with 9 bases in between. CDR3 coding DNA: TGTGCCAGCAGTTTATACGAGGGCGAAAAACTGTTTTTT. Protein: CASSLYEGEKLFF.

The chain has TRBV6-6 and TRBJ2-7; TRBD1 matches at 12 bases. The CDR3 covers 15 residues. The ends lost 4 bases at V and 6 bases at J; junction bases unmatched: 7. CDR1 is MNHNY, CDR2 SVGAGI, per germline (reference sequence). The CDR3 spells CASSLGTGGLGEQYF. CDR3 nucleotide sequence: TGTGCCAGCAGTTTGGGGACAGGGGGCTTGGGCGAGCAGTACTTC.